The 15 T cell receptor beta chains presented below share a single source sample, sequenced in a study of T-cell reconstitution after alpha-beta-depleted transplantation in children. Preparation of the TCRbeta library was carried out with unique molecular identifiers. MiXCR, applied by TCRdb to the PCR reads, yields one record per CDR3 protein. This table has hundreds of thousands of distinct CDR3 sequences, 15% to 20% appearing once. This specimen consisted of PBMCs from the stem cell graft donor, obtained from the stem cell graft. These TCRs come from a human donor who donated a stem cell graft to a child with acute myeloid leukemia.

CDR3 sequence (DNA): TGCGCCAGCAGCCCCCCCACCAGACTGGGGGAAAAACTGTTTTTT. It codes for CASSPPTRLGEKLFF. V is TRBV4-1 and J is TRBJ1-4; D is undetermined. Germline V gene data show CDR1 as MGHRA and CDR2 as YSYEKL. CDR3 length: 15 amino acids. Trimming stripped 4 bases from V and 8 bases from J, with 17 bases between.

This clonotype showed up many times. The genes are TRBV29-1 and TRBJ1-2, with TRBD1 as a possible D gene (5 bases). V was pared by 3 bases and J by 6 bases, with 8 bases between. This CDR3 has 11 amino acids. The germline CDR1 and CDR2 sequences are SQVTM and ANQGSEA. CDR3 bases: TGCAGCGTTGATCAGGGACATGGCTACACCTTC. Translation: CSVDQGHGYTF.

At least ten counts were recorded for this clonotype. This chain links TRBV15 with TRBJ2-2; D remains ambiguous. Looked up from germline, CDR1 is LNHNV and CDR2 is YYDKDF (reference sequence). This CDR3 has 12 amino acids. Trimming took 0 bases from V and 5 from J, leaving 1 base between them. The CDR3 DNA reads as TGTGCCACCAGCAGAGATACCGGGGAGCTGTTTTTT. Amino acids: CATSRDTGELFF.

This clonotype was seen repeatedly, ten times or more. The chain has TRBV29-1 and TRBJ2-1; no reliable D call. Trimming took 4 bases from V and 3 from J, leaving 10 bases between them. Germline V gene lookup returns CDR1 SQVTM and CDR2 ANQGSEA. There are 13 residues in the CDR3. CDR3 sequence reads: CSVAGRNYNEQFF. The CDR3 DNA reads TGCAGCGTTGCCGGCAGGAACTACAATGAGCAGTTCTTC.

This clonotype was detected many times. The chain links TRBV12-3 or TRBV12-4 to TRBJ2-5; D may be TRBD1 or TRBD2 (5 bases each). The CDR3 is made up of 13 amino acids. The germline V and J ends were trimmed by 6 bases and 1 base, with 9 bases remaining between them. DNA for the CDR3: TGTGCCAGCAGCTGGGGGAGCCAAGAGACCCAGTACTTC. It codes for CASSWGSQETQYF.

This clonotype was recorded many times. The rearrangement joins TRBV20-1 to TRBJ1-2; D ambiguous. Between the trimmed V and J ends, which lost 6 bases and 4 bases, there was a span of 15 bases. CDR1 and CDR2 (germline): DFQATT, SNEGSKA (reference sequence). This CDR3 has 13 amino acids. Here the CDR3 DNA reads TGCAGTGCCCGAACCGGTATGGGCTATGGCTACACCTTC. Its protein product is CSARTGMGYGYTF.

In its sample, this clonotype was seen many times. This chain connects TRBV20-1 to TRBJ1-1, with 9 bases matching TRBD1. The germline CDR1 and CDR2 sequences are DFQATT and SNEGSKA (reference sequence). This CDR3 region has 13 residues. With 3 bases clipped from V and 5 bases from J, the junction kept 4 bases outside the gene matches. The CDR3 region is CSARETGGTEAFF. The CDR3 DNA reads as TGCAGTGCTAGGGAGACAGGGGGGACTGAAGCTTTCTTT.

The chain uses TRBV2 and TRBJ2-7; 8 positions agree with TRBD1. This CDR3 contains 16 residues. Germline V gene lookup returns CDR1 SNHLY and CDR2 FYNNEI. Trimming took 6 bases from V and 4 from J; bases not matched to a gene: 14. The DNA of the CDR3 is TGTGCCAGCAGCGACAGGGGTTATACCCAATCATACGAGCAGTACTTC. Protein: CASSDRGYTQSYEQYF.

This clonotype came up many times. The chain employs TRBV6-5 and TRBJ2-3, with D tentatively TRBD2 (6 bases). The CDR3 has 17 amino acids. Germline-derived CDR1 and CDR2 are MNHEY and SVGAGI. Trimming left V 5 bases short and J 2 bases short, with 20 bases between. For the CDR3, the DNA is TGTGCCAGCAGTACTCTGGACTATCCAAACTTCACAGATACGCAGTATTTT. This sequence encodes CASSTLDYPNFTDTQYF.

V and J are TRBV10-3 and TRBJ1-1; 8 nucleotides agree with TRBD1. V dropped 6 bases and J dropped 5; count of bases not matched to a gene: 5. The CDR3 totals 13 residues. CDR1 and CDR2 (germline): ENHRY, SYGVKD. This CDR3 is CAISDRGWTEAFF. In DNA form, the CDR3 reads TGTGCCATCAGCGACAGGGGATGGACTGAAGCTTTCTTT.

This clonotype was seen a handful of times. The chain combines TRBV6-1 with TRBJ2-6; D possibly uses TRBD1 or TRBD2 (5 bases each). Germline loops: CDR1 MNHNS, CDR2 SASEGT. The ends were cut back, 2 bases at V and 0 bases at J, with 17 bases in the middle. There are 19 residues in the CDR3. CDR3: CASSESLFGAPSGANVLTF. The DNA of the CDR3 is TGTGCCAGCAGTGAAAGTTTATTCGGGGCTCCCTCTGGGGCCAACGTCCTGACTTTC.

The chain employs TRBV20-1 and TRBJ2-1; 7 nucleotides match TRBD1. The ends lost 5 bases at V and 8 bases at J; junction bases unmatched: 12. The CDR3 runs to 14 residues. Per the germline V gene, CDR1 is DFQATT and CDR2 is SNEGSKA (reference sequence). In nucleotides, the CDR3 is TGCAGTGCTGGTCGACAGGGAAAGTACGATGAGCAGTTCTTC. It codes for CSAGRQGKYDEQFF.

This clonotype was seen many times. The rearrangement uses TRBV20-1 and TRBJ1-2, with D maybe TRBD1 (5 bases). The CDR3 sequence is 14 residues long. Trimming shortened V by 5 bases and J by 0 bases, and 13 bases separated the two germline ends. Germline V lookup: CDR1 DFQATT, CDR2 SNEGSKA (reference sequence). The CDR3 DNA reads as TGCAGTGCTTTTTCGGGACCATCTAACTATGGCTACACCTTC. Amino acids: CSAFSGPSNYGYTF.

This clonotype occurred a few times. The genes are TRBV7-9 and TRBJ2-2, with 10 bases matching TRBD1. J was trimmed by 6 bases and V by 4 bases; bases with no gene match: 8. The CDR3 covers 16 residues. The germline gives CDR1 SEHNR, CDR2 FQNEAQ (reference sequence). CDR3 bases: TGTGCCAGCAGCTCGCCGGGACAGGGGTTCCCCGGGGAGCTGTTTTTT. Translating gives CASSSPGQGFPGELFF.

This clonotype turned up a few times. The gene calls are TRBV6-2 or TRBV6-3 and TRBJ2-2; D gene uncertain. V was shortened by 5 bases and J by 6 bases, with 10 bases between the two germline ends. Germline V CDR1 and CDR2: MNHEY, SVGEGT. The CDR3 has 13 residues. The DNA for the CDR3 is TGTGCCAGCAGTCCGAGGACCGCCGGGGAGCTGTTTTTT. Protein: CASSPRTAGELFF.